The present T cell receptor (beta chain) was sequenced within a study of blood T cell repertoires in COVID-19. About the study: From T cells, B-cell-depleted T cells, or PBMCs came the material, which was cDNA or gDNA.

Seattle cases were enrolled at active infection and followed longitudinally. Some clones are missing from TCRdb's copy, which holds only in-frame ones; the method was immunoSEQ multiplex PCR. The table includes 200,000 to 250,000 clones, around 85% detected once. This clone was counted a few times. The TCR was taken from a man in his fifties or sixties with COVID-19, enrolled during active disease. Sequenced: peripheral blood.

CDR3 bases: TGTGCCAGCAGCTTGCGGGTCCGGACAGAAGAGACCCAGTACTTC. This gives the protein CASSLRVRTEETQYF. The chain recombines TRBV7-9 with TRBJ2-5; TRBD1 is a possible D gene (6 bases). Germline assignment: CDR1 SEHNR and CDR2 FQNEAQ (reference sequence). V lost 3 bases and J lost 3, with 14 bases in between. The CDR3 is 15 amino acids.